Below, 18 T cell receptor beta chains from the same sample are listed, as sequenced in a study of blood T cells in healthy people across ages. For the second PCR, which ran for about 6 to 12 cycles, a sample-barcoded 5' primer and a J-beta primer mix were used. TCRdb reanalysed the 5' RACE reads using MiXCR and keeps one entry per CDR3 protein. The table has about 380,000 distinct CDR3 sequences, approximately 47% seen once; the top ten hold 45% to 55%. Sequences were obtained from blood. These receptor sequences come from a man aged 55 to 70 in good health.

The chain links TRBV7-9 to TRBJ1-2; D is unresolved. Trimming removed 4 bases from V and 3 bases from J, with 9 bases in between. This CDR3 is built from 13 residues. CDR1 is SEHNR, CDR2 FQNEAQ, per germline (reference sequence). CDR3 DNA sequence: TGTGCCAGCAGCTGGGCAACAGACTATGGCTACACCTTC. Translating it yields CASSWATDYGYTF.

This chain uses TRBV5-1 with TRBJ1-2; no definite D call. Trimming stripped 1 base from V and 0 bases from J, with 7 bases between. The germline V gene has CDR1 SGHRS and CDR2 YFSETQ. This CDR3 is 14 amino acids long. For the CDR3, the DNA is TGCGCCAGCAGCTTGTCGCAGACTAACTATGGCTACACCTTC. Translated, it gives CASSLSQTNYGYTF.

The chain has TRBV20-1 and TRBJ1-1, with D maybe TRBD1 (5 bases). Per the germline V gene, CDR1 is DFQATT and CDR2 is SNEGSKA (reference sequence). The CDR3 is 14 residues long. Trimming removed 3 bases at V and 0 bases at J, with 11 bases between. The CDR3 here is CSASPPGVNTEAFF. CDR3 sequence (DNA): TGCAGTGCTAGCCCCCCGGGGGTGAACACTGAAGCTTTCTTT.

The chain employs TRBV5-1 and TRBJ2-1; D is unclear. Trimming cost V 1 base and J 3 bases, with 11 bases left between them. The CDR3 has 15 amino acids. Germline V lookup: CDR1 SGHRS, CDR2 YFSETQ. The CDR3 loop reads CASSLFTNRYNEQFF. The DNA for the CDR3 is TGCGCCAGCAGCTTGTTTACGAACCGCTACAATGAGCAGTTCTTC.

V and J are TRBV5-1 and TRBJ2-1, with 13 nucleotides matching TRBD2. V lost 4 bases and J lost 5; bases outside the gene matches: 6. Germline V gene data show CDR1 as SGHRS and CDR2 as YFSETQ. The CDR3 has 16 residues. The CDR3: CASSRGLAGSDNEQFF. CDR3 nucleotide sequence: TGCGCCAGCAGCCGGGGACTAGCGGGATCGGACAATGAGCAGTTCTTC. The full variable domain, its missing parts supplied by reference TRBV5-1 and TRBJ2-1, is KAGVTQTPRYLIKTRGQQVTLSCSPISGHRSVSWYQQTPGQGLQFLFEYFSETQRNKGNFPGRFSGRQFSNSRSEMNVSTLELGDSALYLCASSRGLAGSDNEQFFGPGTRLTVL.

The rearrangement joins TRBV7-2 to TRBJ2-5, with D unresolved. This CDR3 spans 13 amino acids. The V gene lost 5 bases and the J gene lost 5 bases, with 12 bases spanning the gap. CDR1 and CDR2 (germline): SGHTA, FQGNSA. The CDR3: CASSVTGWETQYF. The CDR3 coding sequence is TGTGCCAGCAGCGTAACTGGGTGGGAGACCCAGTACTTC.

The chain combines TRBV19 with TRBJ2-3; D is undetermined. With 7 bases removed from V and 1 base from J, the gap between germline ends came to 12 bases. Per germline, CDR1 LNHDA and CDR2 SQIVND (reference sequence). The CDR3 is 14 residues long. The CDR3 loop reads CASTNGWGTDTQYF. The CDR3 bases are TGTGCCAGTACCAACGGGTGGGGCACAGATACGCAGTATTTT.

V is TRBV6-6 and J is TRBJ2-1; 12 bases fit TRBD2. The J call may be incorrect, as the DNA end agrees better with TRBJ2-7. The CDR3 runs to 15 residues. Germline V CDR1 and CDR2: MNHNY, SVGAGI (reference sequence). This CDR3 is CASRWTSGDRGEQYF. In DNA, the CDR3 is TGTGCCAGCAGGTGGACTAGCGGGGACCGGGGAGAGCAGTACTTC.

The rearrangement links TRBV20-1 to TRBJ2-3; D unresolved. CDR3 size: 13 residues. Trimming left V 1 base short and J 2 bases short, with 7 bases between. The germline V gene has CDR1 DFQATT and CDR2 SNEGSKA (reference sequence). The CDR3, as DNA: TGCAGTGCTAGAGTGGGATACACAGATACGCAGTATTTT. The encoded protein is CSARVGYTDTQYF.

The genes are TRBV5-5 and TRBJ1-1, with 9 bases identical to TRBD1. The ends lost 4 bases at V and 3 bases at J; junction bases unmatched: 7. Germline CDR1 is SGHKS and CDR2 is YYEKEE (reference sequence). The CDR3 runs 15 residues. CDR3 sequence: CASSPRTGEDTEAFF. CDR3 in DNA: TGTGCCAGCAGCCCTCGGACAGGGGAGGACACTGAAGCTTTCTTT.

This rearrangement joins TRBV6-2 or TRBV6-3 to TRBJ1-2; D is possibly TRBD1 (6 bases). This CDR3 has 12 amino acids. Germline V gene lookup returns CDR1 MNHEY and CDR2 SVGEGT. V lost 6 bases to trimming and J lost 8 bases, with 13 bases between them. CDR3 amino acids: CASRRTVEGYTF. In DNA form, the CDR3 reads TGTGCCAGCAGGCGGACAGTGGAGGGCTACACCTTC.

This clonotype appeared a few times. The chain carries TRBV6-6 and TRBJ2-1, with TRBD1 matching 7 bases. The CDR3 extends over 13 amino acids. V gave up 5 bases and J gave up 7 bases; unmatched junction bases: 5. Germline lookup yields CDR1 MNHNY and CDR2 SVGAGI (reference sequence). The CDR3 DNA sequence: TGTGCCAGCAGTAAACTACAGGGGAATGAGCAGTTCTTC. It encodes CASSKLQGNEQFF.

The chain employs TRBV20-1 and TRBJ2-5; D possibly matches TRBD1 or TRBD2 (5 bases each). CDR1 DFQATT and CDR2 SNEGSKA come from the germline V gene (reference sequence). The CDR3 extends over 11 amino acids. DNA for the CDR3: TGCGCAACCGGGACCCTTAATGAGCAGTACTTC. Protein product: CATGTLNEQYF.

CDR3 bases: TGTGCCAGCAGCTTAGGCTCTAGCGGGAGCCGGTACGAGCAGTACTTC. This gives the protein CASSLGSSGSRYEQYF. The chain employs TRBV7-2 and TRBJ2-7, with 10 positions matching TRBD2. Germline V gene sequence: CDR1 SGHTA, CDR2 FQGNSA. The CDR3 contains 16 residues. J lost 4 bases, V lost 1 base, and 7 bases had no gene match. Drawing the rest from reference TRBV7-2 and TRBJ2-7, the complete variable domain is GAGVSQSPSNKVTEKGKDVELRCDPISGHTALYWYRQSLGQGLEFLIYFQGNSAPDKSGLPSDRFSAERTGGSVSTLTIQRTQQEDSAVYLCASSLGSSGSRYEQYFGPGTRLTVT.

This clonotype was counted between two and nine times. The rearrangement uses TRBV9 and TRBJ1-2; 8 bases align to TRBD1. In germline, CDR1 is SGDLS, CDR2 YYNGEE. The CDR3 extends over 13 amino acids. The V and J ends lost 4 bases and 6 bases, in that order; junction bases with no gene match: 5. This CDR3 reads CASSLQGADGYTF. The CDR3 coding sequence is TGTGCCAGCAGCCTCCAGGGGGCGGATGGCTACACCTTC.

The chain combines TRBV6-2 or TRBV6-3 with TRBJ2-3; tentatively, D is TRBD1 or TRBD2 (5 bases each). This CDR3 spans 15 amino acids. The germline gives CDR1 MNHEY, CDR2 SVGEGT. Trimming shortened V by 3 bases and J by 2 bases, and 12 bases separated the two germline ends. The CDR3: CASSYWDQHTDTQYF. Written as DNA, the CDR3 is TGTGCCAGCAGTTATTGGGACCAACACACAGATACGCAGTATTTT.

In this sample, this clonotype turned up a few times. The chain is built from TRBV28 and TRBJ1-6; 7 nucleotides match TRBD1. The germline V gene has CDR1 MDHEN and CDR2 SYDVKM. V trimming: 5 bases; J trimming: 0 bases; junction bases outside the gene matches: 19. The CDR3 contains 21 residues. This CDR3 is CASSRPRRDSHWSSYNSPLHF. In DNA, the CDR3 is TGTGCCAGCAGTCGTCCCCGGAGGGACAGCCATTGGAGCTCCTATAATTCACCCCTCCACTTT. Complete variable domain (other parts from reference TRBV28 and TRBJ1-6): DVKVTQSSRYLVKRTGEKVFLECVQDMDHENMFWYRQDPGLGLRLIYFSYDVKMKEKGDIPEGYSVSREKKERFSLILESASTNQTSMYLCASSRPRRDSHWSSYNSPLHFGNGTRLTVT.

CDR3 DNA sequence: TGTGCCAGCAGGCCCCTTCACGACTATGGCTACACCTTC. It translates to CASRPLHDYGYTF. The rearrangement links TRBV7-9 to TRBJ1-2; D gene unclear. This CDR3 comprises 13 residues. From germline, CDR1 is SEHNR and CDR2 FQNEAQ (reference sequence). V shed 6 bases and J shed 3 bases, with 11 bases lying between them.